Listed below are T cell receptor beta chains from one sample, sequenced in a study of CD8+CD57+ T cells in acquired aplastic anemia. TCRdb redid the calling of the reads with MiXCR, one entry per CDR3 protein. The top ten hold about 2.4% of the sample, which has 95,000 to 150,000 distinct CDR3 sequences, about 40% seen once. The sequenced material came from sorted CD4+, CD8+, or CD8+CD57+ T cells (not recorded which) from PBMCs. Receptors were obtained from a human donor with aplastic anemia. CDR3s include the opening cysteine and the closing phenylalanine or tryptophan. A D gene is named only where the DNA matches it firmly. Not all rows give a size; the values are once, few, many and, for expanded clones, a class.

clone size	CDR3 length	J gene	V gene	D gene	CDR3 protein	CDR3 DNA
-	18	TRBJ1-2	TRBV3-1	TRBD1	CASSYSAGTGGLGVGYTF	TGTGCCAGCAGCTATAGTGCCGGGACAGGGGGTTTGGGGGTTGGCTACACCTTC
few	15	TRBJ2-1	TRBV11-1	TRBD2	CASSASGGARNERFF	TGTGCCAGCAGCGCGAGCGGGGGGGCAAGGAATGAGCGGTTCTTC
many	15	TRBJ2-1	TRBV20-1	TRBD2	CSARETGTTAQVGFF	TGCAGTGCTAGAGAGACCGGGACTACCGCACAGGTTGGGTTCTTC
-	13	TRBJ1-2	TRBV19	-	CASSIVSGYSYTF	TGTGCCAGTAGTATAGTGTCGGGGTACAGCTACACCTTC
many	14	TRBJ2-3	TRBV7-3	TRBD2	CASSSSGGGDTQYF	TGTGCCAGCAGCTCCAGCGGGGGAGGAGATACGCAGTATTTT
many	16	TRBJ2-5	TRBV7-9	-	CASSRRMVDIQETQYF	TGTGCCAGCAGCCGTCGGATGGTGGATATCCAAGAGACCCAGTACTTC
once	15	TRBJ2-3	TRBV10-2	TRBD2	CASSGTSGRTDTQYF	TGCGCCAGCAGTGGGACTAGCGGACGGACAGATACGCAGTATTTT
few	13	TRBJ1-2	TRBV20-1	-	CSAPPAGHYGYTF	TGCAGTGCCCCTCCGGCAGGTCACTATGGCTACACCTTC
many	15	TRBJ1-5	TRBV24-1	-	CATKDRTHLNQPQHF	TGTGCCACTAAAGACAGGACGCACCTCAATCAGCCCCAGCATTTT
-	17	TRBJ1-3	TRBV7-8	-	CASSQDPPGDSGNTIYF	TGTGCCAGCTCACAGGACCCCCCCGGCGACTCTGGAAACACCATATATTTT
many	14	TRBJ1-2	TRBV6-5	-	CASSYRADNYGYTF	TGTGCCAGCAGTTACAGGGCAGATAACTATGGCTACACCTTC
few	17	TRBJ1-6	TRBV11-2	-	CASSLVGPRGHNSPLHF	TGTGCCAGCAGCTTAGTGGGTCCCAGGGGTCATAATTCACCCCTCCACTTT